One T cell receptor beta chain is described in this entry. These data are taken from a study of blood T cell repertoires in COVID-19. Produced via immunoSEQ multiplex PCR; TCRdb's table is partial and in-frame only. This table has around 59,000 clones, 80% appearing once. This CDR3 has 13 residues. V shed 5 bases and J shed 4 bases, with 11 bases lying between them. Germline V gene sequence: CDR1 SGHVS, CDR2 FQNEAQ. The sequence came from a man aged 55-75 years with acute or convalescent COVID-19. The specimen sequenced was peripheral blood. The chain joins TRBV7-8 to TRBJ1-2, with a tentative D call TRBD1 (6 bases). In DNA form, the CDR3 reads TGTGCCAGCAGCATTGACAGGATCTATGGCTACACCTTC. It is translated as CASSIDRIYGYTF. Variable domain in full (rest from reference TRBV7-8 and TRBJ1-2): GAGVSQSPRYKVAKRGQDVALRCDPISGHVSLFWYQQALGQGPEFLTYFQNEAQLDKSGLPSDRFFAERPEGSVSTLKIQRTQQEDSAVYLCASSIDRIYGYTFGSGTRLTVV.